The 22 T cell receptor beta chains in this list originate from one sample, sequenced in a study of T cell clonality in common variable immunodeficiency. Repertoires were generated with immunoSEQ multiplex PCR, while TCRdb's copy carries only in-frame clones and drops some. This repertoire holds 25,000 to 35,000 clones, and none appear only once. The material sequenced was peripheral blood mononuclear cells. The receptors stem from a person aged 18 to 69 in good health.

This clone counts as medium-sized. Incomplete CDR3 DNA: TGCGCCAGCAGCTTGGCTCCACAGGGCCCCCTTAGCACAGATACG. Translating it yields CASSLAPQGPLSTDT. The entire CDR3 protein is CASSLAPQGPLSTDTQYF. This rearrangement joins TRBV5-1 to TRBJ2-3, with a possible D match to TRBD1 (6 bases). Read coverage stops 3 residues before the CDR3 terminus; the germline J gene supplies the remainder. Germline CDR1 SGHRS, CDR2 YFSETQ. This CDR3 region has 18 residues. Trimming stripped 0 bases from V and 0 bases from J, with 17 bases between.

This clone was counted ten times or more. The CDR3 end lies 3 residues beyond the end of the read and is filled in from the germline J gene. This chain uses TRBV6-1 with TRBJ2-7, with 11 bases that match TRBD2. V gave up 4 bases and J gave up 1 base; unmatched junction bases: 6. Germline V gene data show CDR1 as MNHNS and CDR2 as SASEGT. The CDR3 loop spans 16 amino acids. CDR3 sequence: CASSGTSGGPSYEQYF. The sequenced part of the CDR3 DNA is TGTGCCAGCAGTGGTACTAGCGGGGGACCATCCTACGAG.

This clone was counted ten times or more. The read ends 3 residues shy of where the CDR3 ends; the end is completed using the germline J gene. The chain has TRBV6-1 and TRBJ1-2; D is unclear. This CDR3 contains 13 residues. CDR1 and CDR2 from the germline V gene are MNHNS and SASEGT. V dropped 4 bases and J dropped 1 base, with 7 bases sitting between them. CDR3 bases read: TGTGCCAGCAGTGTAAAGGGTAACTATGGC. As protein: CASSVKGNYG. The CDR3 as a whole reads CASSVKGNYGYTF.

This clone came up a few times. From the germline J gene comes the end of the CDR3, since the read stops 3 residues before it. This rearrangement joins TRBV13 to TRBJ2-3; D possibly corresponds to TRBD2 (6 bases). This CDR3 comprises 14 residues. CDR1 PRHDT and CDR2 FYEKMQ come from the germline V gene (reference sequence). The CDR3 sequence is CASSLWGLQETQYF. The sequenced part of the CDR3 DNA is TGTGCCAGCAGCTTATGGGGACTCCAAGAGACG.

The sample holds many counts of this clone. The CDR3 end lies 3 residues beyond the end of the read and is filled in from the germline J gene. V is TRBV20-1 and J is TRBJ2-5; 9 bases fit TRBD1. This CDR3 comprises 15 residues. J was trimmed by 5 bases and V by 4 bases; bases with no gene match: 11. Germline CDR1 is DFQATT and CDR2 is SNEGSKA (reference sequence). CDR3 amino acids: CSATNPGQGGETQYF. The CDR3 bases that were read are TGCAGTGCTACAAACCCGGGACAGGGTGGCGAGACC.

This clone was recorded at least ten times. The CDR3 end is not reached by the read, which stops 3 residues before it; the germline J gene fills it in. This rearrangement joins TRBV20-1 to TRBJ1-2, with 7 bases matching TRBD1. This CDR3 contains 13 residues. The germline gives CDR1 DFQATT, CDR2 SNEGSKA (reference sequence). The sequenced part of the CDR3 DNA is TGCAGTGCTAGAGATAGGGGGCGGAGAGGC. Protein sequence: CSARDRGRRG. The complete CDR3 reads CSARDRGRRGYTF.

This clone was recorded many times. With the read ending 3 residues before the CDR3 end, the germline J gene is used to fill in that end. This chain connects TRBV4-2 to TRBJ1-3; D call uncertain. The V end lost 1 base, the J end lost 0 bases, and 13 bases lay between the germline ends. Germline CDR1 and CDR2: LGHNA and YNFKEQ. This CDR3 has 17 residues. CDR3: CASSQGSVLSSGNTIYF. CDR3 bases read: TGTGCCAGCAGCCAAGGTTCGGTATTGAGCTCTGGAAACACC.

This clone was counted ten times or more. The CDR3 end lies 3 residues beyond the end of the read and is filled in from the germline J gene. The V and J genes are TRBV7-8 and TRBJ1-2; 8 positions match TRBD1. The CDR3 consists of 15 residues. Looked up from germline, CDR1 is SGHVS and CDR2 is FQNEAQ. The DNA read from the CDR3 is TGTGCCAGCAGCTTAGGCCCCAGGGGGCAGGACGGC. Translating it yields CASSLGPRGQDG. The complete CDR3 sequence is CASSLGPRGQDGYTF.

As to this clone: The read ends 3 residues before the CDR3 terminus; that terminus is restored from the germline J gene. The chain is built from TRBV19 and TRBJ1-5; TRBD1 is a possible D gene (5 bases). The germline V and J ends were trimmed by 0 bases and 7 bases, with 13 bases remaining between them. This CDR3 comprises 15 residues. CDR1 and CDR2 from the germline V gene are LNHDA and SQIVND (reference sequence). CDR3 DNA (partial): TGTGCCAGTAGTATAGATCCAGGGCTTTGGCAGCCC. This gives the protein CASSIDPGLWQP. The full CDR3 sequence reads CASSIDPGLWQPQHF.

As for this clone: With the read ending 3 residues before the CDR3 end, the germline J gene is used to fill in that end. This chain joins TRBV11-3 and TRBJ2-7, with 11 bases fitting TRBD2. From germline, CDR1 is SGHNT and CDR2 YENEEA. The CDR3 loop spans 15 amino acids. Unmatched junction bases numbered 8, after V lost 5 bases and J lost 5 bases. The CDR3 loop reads CASSRDGTSGNEQYF. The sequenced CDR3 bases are TGTGCCAGCAGCAGAGACGGGACTAGCGGAAACGAG.

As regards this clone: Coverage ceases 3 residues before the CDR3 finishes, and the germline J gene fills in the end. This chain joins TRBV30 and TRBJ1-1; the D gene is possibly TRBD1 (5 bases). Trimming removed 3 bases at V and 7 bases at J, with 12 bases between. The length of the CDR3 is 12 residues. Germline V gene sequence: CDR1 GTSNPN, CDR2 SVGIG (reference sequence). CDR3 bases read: TGTGCCTGGAGCATCGCGGGGGATGAA. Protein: CAWSIAGDE. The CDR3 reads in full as CAWSIAGDEAFF.

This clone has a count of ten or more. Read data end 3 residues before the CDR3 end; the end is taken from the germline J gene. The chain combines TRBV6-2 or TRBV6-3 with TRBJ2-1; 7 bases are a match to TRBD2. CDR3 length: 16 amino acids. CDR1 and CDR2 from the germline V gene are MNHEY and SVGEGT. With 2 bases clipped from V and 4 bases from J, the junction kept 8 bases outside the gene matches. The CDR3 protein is CASSYRLAESYNEQFF. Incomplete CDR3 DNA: TGTGCCAGCAGTTACCGTCTAGCGGAATCTTACAATGAG.

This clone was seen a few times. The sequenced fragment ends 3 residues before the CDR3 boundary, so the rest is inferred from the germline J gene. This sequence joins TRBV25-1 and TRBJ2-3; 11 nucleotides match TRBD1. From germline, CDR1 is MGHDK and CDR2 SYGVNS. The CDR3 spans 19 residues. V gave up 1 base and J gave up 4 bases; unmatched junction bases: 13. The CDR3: CASSESRPVGTGGSDTQYF. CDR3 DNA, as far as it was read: TGTGCCAGCAGTGAATCAAGGCCGGTTGGGACAGGGGGTTCAGATACG.

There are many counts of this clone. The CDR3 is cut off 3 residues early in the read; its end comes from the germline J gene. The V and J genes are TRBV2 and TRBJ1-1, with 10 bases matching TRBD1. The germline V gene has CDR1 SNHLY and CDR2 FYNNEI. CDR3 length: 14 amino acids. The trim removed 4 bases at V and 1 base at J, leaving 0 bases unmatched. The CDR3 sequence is CASSGQGANTEAFF. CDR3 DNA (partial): TGTGCCAGCAGTGGACAGGGGGCGAACACTGAA.

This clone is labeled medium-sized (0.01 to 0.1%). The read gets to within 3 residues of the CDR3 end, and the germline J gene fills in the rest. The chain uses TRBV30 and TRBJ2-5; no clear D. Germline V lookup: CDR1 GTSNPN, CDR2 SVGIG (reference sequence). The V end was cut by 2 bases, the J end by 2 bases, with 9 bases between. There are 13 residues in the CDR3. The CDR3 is CAWSSTQQETQYF. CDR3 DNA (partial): TGTGCCTGGAGTTCGACACAACAAGAGACC.

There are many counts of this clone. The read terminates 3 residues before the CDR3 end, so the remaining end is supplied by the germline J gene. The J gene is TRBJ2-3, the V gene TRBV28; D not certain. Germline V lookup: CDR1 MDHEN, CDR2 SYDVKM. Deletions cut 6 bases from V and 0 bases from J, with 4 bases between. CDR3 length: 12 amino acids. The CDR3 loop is CASRGSTDTQYF. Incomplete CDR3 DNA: TGTGCCAGCAGAGGGAGCACAGATACG. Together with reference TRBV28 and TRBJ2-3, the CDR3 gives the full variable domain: DVKVTQSSRYLVKRTGEKVFLECVQDMDHENMFWYRQDPGLGLRLIYFSYDVKMKEKGDIPEGYSVSREKKERFSLILESASTNQTSMYLCASRGSTDTQYFGPGTRLTVL.

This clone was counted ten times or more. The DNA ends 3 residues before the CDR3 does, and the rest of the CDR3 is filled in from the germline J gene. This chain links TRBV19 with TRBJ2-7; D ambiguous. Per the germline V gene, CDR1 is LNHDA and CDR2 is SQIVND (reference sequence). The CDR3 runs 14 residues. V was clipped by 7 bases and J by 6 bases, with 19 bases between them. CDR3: CASNSDVPPSEQYF. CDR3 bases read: TGTGCCAGTAACTCAGACGTACCGCCTAGCGAG.

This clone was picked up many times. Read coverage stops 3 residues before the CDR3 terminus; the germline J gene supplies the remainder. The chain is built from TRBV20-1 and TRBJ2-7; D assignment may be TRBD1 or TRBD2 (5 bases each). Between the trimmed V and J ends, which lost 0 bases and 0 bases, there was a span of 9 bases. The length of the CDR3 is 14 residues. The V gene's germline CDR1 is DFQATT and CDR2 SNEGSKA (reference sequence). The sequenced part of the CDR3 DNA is TGCAGTGCTAGAGACGAGGGGAGCTCCTACGAG. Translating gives CSARDEGSSYE. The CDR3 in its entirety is CSARDEGSSYEQYF.

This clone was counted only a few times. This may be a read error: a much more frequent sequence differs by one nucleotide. The CDR3 reads CASSIGTREKLFF. The CDR3 bases that were read are TGTGCCAGTAGTATTGGGACACGGGAAAAG. The chain couples TRBV19 to TRBJ2-2; a weak D match, TRBD1 (6 bases). The read ends 3 residues early relative to the CDR3; the germline J gene fills the gap. The CDR3 totals 13 residues. Germline V gene lookup returns CDR1 LNHDA and CDR2 SQIVND (reference sequence).

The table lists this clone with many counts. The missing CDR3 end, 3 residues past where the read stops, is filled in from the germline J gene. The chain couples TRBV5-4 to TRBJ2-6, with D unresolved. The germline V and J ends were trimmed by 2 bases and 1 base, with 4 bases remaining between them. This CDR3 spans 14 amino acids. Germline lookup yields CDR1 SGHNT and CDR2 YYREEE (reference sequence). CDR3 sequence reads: CASSFRSGANVLTF. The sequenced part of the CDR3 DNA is TGTGCCAGCAGCTTCAGGTCTGGGGCCAACGTC.

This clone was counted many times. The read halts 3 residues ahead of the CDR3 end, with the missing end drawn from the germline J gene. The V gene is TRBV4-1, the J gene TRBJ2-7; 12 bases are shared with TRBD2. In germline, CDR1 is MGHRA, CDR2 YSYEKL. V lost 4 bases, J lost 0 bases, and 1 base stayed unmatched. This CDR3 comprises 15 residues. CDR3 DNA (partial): TGCGCCAGCAGCCTGGGACTAGCGGGCTCCTACGAG. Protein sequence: CASSLGLAGSYE. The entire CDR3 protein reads CASSLGLAGSYEQYF.

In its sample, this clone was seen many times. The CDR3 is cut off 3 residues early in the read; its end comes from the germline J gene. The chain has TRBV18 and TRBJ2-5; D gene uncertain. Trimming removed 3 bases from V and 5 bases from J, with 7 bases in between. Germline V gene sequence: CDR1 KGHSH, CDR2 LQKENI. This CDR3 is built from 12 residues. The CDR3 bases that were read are TGTGCCAGCTCACCCTCCCTGGAGACC. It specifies CASSPSLET. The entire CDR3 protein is CASSPSLETQYF.